A single sample is the source of the 6 T cell receptor beta chains below, sequenced in a study of CD8 T cells in ankylosing spondylitis. TCRdb itself ran the 5' RACE reads through MiXCR, one entry per CDR3 protein. The data hold approximately 300,000 distinct CDR3 sequences, with over 15% observed a single time. Sequencing was performed on blood, either unsorted or a sorted T cell fraction (not recorded which). Receptor source: a male donor with ankylosing spondylitis or in good health (not recorded which).

This chain connects TRBV6-1 to TRBJ2-7; 10 bases line up with TRBD2. V shed 7 bases, J shed 4 bases, and the junction held 7 bases outside the gene matches. The germline gives CDR1 MNHNS, CDR2 SASEGT. CDR3 length: 14 residues. The CDR3 DNA follows: TGTGCCAGCACTCGGACTAGCGGCAGTTACGAGCAGTACGTC. Translated, it gives CASTRTSGSYEQYV.

This clonotype was detected a few times. The chain couples TRBV5-1 to TRBJ1-1; D not resolved. The ends were cut back, 4 bases at V and 0 bases at J, with 10 bases in the middle. CDR1 is SGHRS and CDR2 is YFSETQ in the germline V gene. This CDR3 has 14 residues. The CDR3 spells CASSPRGVNTEAFF. In nucleotides, the CDR3 is TGCGCCAGCAGCCCCCGGGGAGTGAACACTGAAGCTTTCTTT.

The DNA for the CDR3 is TGCAGTGCTAGAGATTTGAGGCAGGGGGTCGTTACAAATCAGCCCCAGCATTTT. It yields the protein CSARDLRQGVVTNQPQHF. This chain connects TRBV20-1 to TRBJ1-5; TRBD1 aligns across 7 bases. The CDR3 contains 18 residues. Germline lookup yields CDR1 DFQATT and CDR2 SNEGSKA (reference sequence). The V segment lost 0 bases and the J segment 4 bases; nucleotides outside the gene matches: 15.

This clonotype has only a few counts. This rearrangement joins TRBV12-3 or TRBV12-4 to TRBJ1-1, with 10 bases that match TRBD1. The CDR3 contains 16 residues. Trimming took 7 bases from V and 0 from J; bases not matched to a gene: 8. The CDR3 loop is CASIPGTGVMNTEAFF. The CDR3 bases are TGTGCCAGCATCCCCGGGACAGGGGTCATGAACACTGAAGCTTTCTTT.

This clonotype was recorded a few times. V and J are TRBV30 and TRBJ1-1, with 8 bases that match TRBD1. CDR1 and CDR2 from the germline V gene are GTSNPN and SVGIG (reference sequence). The CDR3 contains 14 residues. Trimming took 8 bases from V and 8 from J; bases not matched to a gene: 16. The CDR3 spells CARQTGDRLREAFF. CDR3 sequence (DNA): TGTGCCCGACAAACAGGGGACAGGCTACGGGAAGCTTTCTTT.

This clonotype was counted between two and nine times. The chain employs TRBV4-1 and TRBJ1-2; possibly TRBD1 for D (5 bases). This CDR3 has 15 amino acids. Trimming removed 0 bases at V and 3 bases at J, with 11 bases between. Germline V CDR1 and CDR2: MGHRA, YSYEKL. The CDR3 protein is CASSQDHGGDYGYTF. Written as DNA, the CDR3 is TGCGCCAGCAGCCAAGATCACGGAGGGGACTATGGCTACACCTTC.